This TCR beta chain stems from a study of T cell responses to AZD1222 COVID-19 vaccine. The study's findings and limits: Repertoire samples came only from after the peak T cell response. A reported finding is that nearly half of spike-specific TCRs target unmutated variant regions.

Produced via immunoSEQ multiplex PCR; TCRdb's table is partial and in-frame only. The repertoire holds tens of thousands of clones, with 86% as singletons. Turning to this clone: Its antigen remains unidentified.

V lost 1 base and J 4 bases, leaving 5 bases between the germline ends. Germline-derived CDR1 and CDR2 are SEHNR and FQNEAQ (reference sequence). This CDR3 is 13 amino acids long. This chain joins TRBV7-9 and TRBJ2-1; D gene ambiguous. This sequence originates from an adult who received the AZD1222 COVID-19 vaccine. Sample: peripheral blood, taken 28 days after the second AZD1222 dose. The CDR3 nucleotides are TGTGCCAGCAGCTTAGACAAATACAATGAGCAGTTCTTC. The encoded protein is CASSLDKYNEQFF.